The rows below give T cell receptor beta chains drawn from one sample of a study of cytomegalovirus exposure and HLA in healthy donors. This table comes from immunoSEQ multiplex PCR, and its TCRdb copy is limited to in-frame clones, with some not included. The table shows around 140,000 clones, with roughly three quarters occurring only once. The source material was PBMCs. Receptors were obtained from a male donor in good health and CMV-seronegative. Both conserved end residues are part of each CDR3. Each record gives: J gene, clone size, V gene, D gene, CDR3 DNA, CDR3 protein. A D gene is named only where the DNA matches it firmly. Clone sizes are given selectively: once, few, many, or a class where the clone is expanded.

J gene: TRBJ2-3
clone size: NA
V gene: TRBV6-5
D gene: NA
CDR3 DNA: TGTGCCAGCAGTTACGACTCTTATTCCACAGATACGCAGTATTTT
CDR3 protein: CASSYDSYSTDTQYF

J gene: TRBJ2-3
clone size: NA
V gene: TRBV19
D gene: TRBD1
CDR3 DNA: TGTGCCAGTAGTTCAGGGGGCACGCAGTATTTT
CDR3 protein: CASSSGGTQYF

J gene: TRBJ2-5
clone size: few
V gene: TRBV9
D gene: NA
CDR3 DNA: TGTGCCAGCAGCGTAGAAGGGGGTTACTCAGAGACCCAGTACTTC
CDR3 protein: CASSVEGGYSETQYF

J gene: TRBJ2-2
clone size: NA
V gene: TRBV5-4
D gene: TRBD2
CDR3 DNA: TGTGCCAGCAGCTTGGGTTCAGCGGGGGGCACCGGGGAGCTGTTTTTT
CDR3 protein: CASSLGSAGGTGELFF

J gene: TRBJ2-7
clone size: NA
V gene: TRBV19
D gene: TRBD2
CDR3 DNA: TGTGCCAGCTCTAGCGGGGGGTCCTACGAGCAGTACTTC
CDR3 protein: CASSSGGSYEQYF

J gene: TRBJ2-3
clone size: NA
V gene: TRBV5-4
D gene: TRBD2
CDR3 DNA: TGTGCCAGCAGCTTGTATGCGGGGGGGCGGGCAGATACGCAGTATTTT
CDR3 protein: CASSLYAGGRADTQYF

J gene: TRBJ1-4
clone size: once
V gene: TRBV25-1
D gene: NA
CDR3 DNA: TGTGCCAGCAGTGGCCTGGGGGGTAGAAATGAAAAACTGTTTTTT
CDR3 protein: CASSGLGGRNEKLFF

J gene: TRBJ2-5
clone size: NA
V gene: TRBV9
D gene: NA
CDR3 DNA: TGTGCCAGCAGCGACCCGCGGACAGTCCAAGAGACCCAGTACTTC
CDR3 protein: CASSDPRTVQETQYF

J gene: TRBJ2-3
clone size: NA
V gene: TRBV7-9
D gene: NA
CDR3 DNA: TGTGCCAGTTCACGGAGACGGGGCACAGATACGCAGTATTTT
CDR3 protein: CASSRRRGTDTQYF

J gene: TRBJ2-2
clone size: NA
V gene: TRBV6-5
D gene: NA
CDR3 DNA: TGTGCCAGCAGTAAGACTACAGGGCCCGGGGAGCTGTTTTTT
CDR3 protein: CASSKTTGPGELFF

J gene: TRBJ1-2
clone size: NA
V gene: TRBV7-8
D gene: NA
CDR3 DNA: TGTGCCAGCAGCTTAGCGAGGGACTACTATGGCTACACCTTC
CDR3 protein: CASSLARDYYGYTF

J gene: TRBJ2-5
clone size: NA
V gene: TRBV11-2
D gene: NA
CDR3 DNA: TGTGCCAGCAGCCCGGAGTGGGGCTCCCAAGAGACCCAGTACTTC
CDR3 protein: CASSPEWGSQETQYF

J gene: TRBJ1-1
clone size: NA
V gene: TRBV5-5
D gene: NA
CDR3 DNA: TGTGCCAGCAGCTTGGAAGGACAAATGAACACTGAAGCTTTCTTT
CDR3 protein: CASSLEGQMNTEAFF

J gene: TRBJ1-2
clone size: NA
V gene: TRBV30
D gene: NA
CDR3 DNA: TGTGCCTGGAGCCTAAGTGGCTATGGCTACACCTTC
CDR3 protein: CAWSLSGYGYTF

J gene: TRBJ2-7
clone size: NA
V gene: TRBV11-2
D gene: NA
CDR3 DNA: TGTGCCAGCAGCTTAGTAGCGGCCTACGAGCAGTACTTC
CDR3 protein: CASSLVAAYEQYF

J gene: TRBJ2-5
clone size: NA
V gene: TRBV9
D gene: TRBD1
CDR3 DNA: TGTGCCAGCAGCGTACAGGACAGGGATCGGGAGCAGTACTTC
CDR3 protein: CASSVQDRDREQYF

J gene: TRBJ2-7
clone size: NA
V gene: TRBV7-2
D gene: NA
CDR3 DNA: TGTGCCAGCAGCTCGGGACACTCCAACGAGCAGTACTTC
CDR3 protein: CASSSGHSNEQYF

J gene: TRBJ1-4
clone size: NA
V gene: TRBV4-3
D gene: NA
CDR3 DNA: TGCGCCAGCAGCCACGGGCGGGTAGAAAAACTGTTTTTT
CDR3 protein: CASSHGRVEKLFF

J gene: TRBJ2-7
clone size: NA
V gene: TRBV6-6
D gene: TRBD1
CDR3 DNA: TGTGCCAGCAGTTACTCGATTCAGGGGGCCTACGAGCAGTACTTC
CDR3 protein: CASSYSIQGAYEQYF

J gene: TRBJ2-1
clone size: NA
V gene: TRBV29-1
D gene: TRBD2
CDR3 DNA: TGCAGCGCCCGGGGACTAGCGGGGGGAAATGAGCAGTTCTTC
CDR3 protein: CSARGLAGGNEQFF

J gene: TRBJ1-2
clone size: NA
V gene: TRBV30
D gene: TRBD1
CDR3 DNA: TGTGCCTGGAGTGACCTAATCCCGACCGGGACAGGGGCTGGCTACACCTTC
CDR3 protein: CAWSDLIPTGTGAGYTF

J gene: TRBJ1-2
clone size: NA
V gene: TRBV7-6
D gene: NA
CDR3 DNA: TGTGCCAGCAGCCCGACAAGGTTGACAGCTAACTATGGCTACACCTTC
CDR3 protein: CASSPTRLTANYGYTF

J gene: TRBJ2-5
clone size: NA
V gene: TRBV27
D gene: TRBD1
CDR3 DNA: TGTGCCAGCAGTTTCAAGGGGGACAGCAGAGGGGAGACCCAGTACTTC
CDR3 protein: CASSFKGDSRGETQYF

J gene: TRBJ2-5
clone size: NA
V gene: TRBV18
D gene: NA
CDR3 DNA: TGTGCCAGCTCACCAATGGGCAGTAACCAAGAGACCCAGTACTTC
CDR3 protein: CASSPMGSNQETQYF

J gene: TRBJ1-6
clone size: NA
V gene: TRBV5-5
D gene: TRBD1
CDR3 DNA: TGTGCCAGCAGCGCGGGGACAGGGGGCGTGGCACCCCTCCACTTT
CDR3 protein: CASSAGTGGVAPLHF

J gene: TRBJ1-1
clone size: NA
V gene: TRBV14
D gene: NA
CDR3 DNA: TGTGCCAGCAGTCTCCGGGACACCGGGGTGAACACTGAAGCTTTCTTT
CDR3 protein: CASSLRDTGVNTEAFF

J gene: TRBJ1-1
clone size: few
V gene: TRBV4-3
D gene: TRBD1
CDR3 DNA: TGCGCCAGCAGCCACCTAACGACAGGGAGCACTGAAGCTTTCTTT
CDR3 protein: CASSHLTTGSTEAFF

J gene: TRBJ1-5
clone size: few
V gene: TRBV5-6
D gene: NA
CDR3 DNA: TGTGCCAGCAGCTCGACGGACAGTCTTTATAGCAATCAGCCCCAGCATTTT
CDR3 protein: CASSSTDSLYSNQPQHF

J gene: TRBJ2-7
clone size: NA
V gene: TRBV5-6
D gene: TRBD1
CDR3 DNA: TGTGCCAGCAGCTTGGGACAGGGAACCCCCTACGAGCAGTACTTC
CDR3 protein: CASSLGQGTPYEQYF

J gene: TRBJ1-2
clone size: once
V gene: TRBV6-5
D gene: NA
CDR3 DNA: TGTGCCAGCAGTTACGGGGGGGGAGCCAACTATGGCTACACCTTC
CDR3 protein: CASSYGGGANYGYTF

J gene: TRBJ1-1
clone size: NA
V gene: TRBV7-2
D gene: NA
CDR3 DNA: TGTGCCAGCAGGTCAGGGACTGAAGCTTTCTTT
CDR3 protein: CASRSGTEAFF

J gene: TRBJ2-7
clone size: few
V gene: TRBV10-3
D gene: NA
CDR3 DNA: TGTGCCATCAGCCGCGGACTAGGGGGCTCCTACGAGCAGTACTTC
CDR3 protein: CAISRGLGGSYEQYF

J gene: TRBJ1-2
clone size: once
V gene: TRBV29-1
D gene: NA
CDR3 DNA: TGCAGCGTTGAAGACACAGTGGGTCGGCGCTACACCTTC
CDR3 protein: CSVEDTVGRRYTF

J gene: TRBJ1-4
clone size: few
V gene: TRBV6-6
D gene: NA
CDR3 DNA: TGTGCCAGCAGTTACTCGGGTAGTGAGGGCTTTTTT
CDR3 protein: CASSYSGSEGFF

J gene: TRBJ1-6
clone size: NA
V gene: TRBV15
D gene: TRBD1
CDR3 DNA: TGTGCCACCAGCAGAACGGAGACAGGGTATCGTTCACCCCTCCACTTT
CDR3 protein: CATSRTETGYRSPLHF

J gene: TRBJ2-1
clone size: NA
V gene: TRBV5-1
D gene: TRBD1
CDR3 DNA: TGCGCCAGCAGCGGGTGGACAGGGAGTCTGGGTAATGAGCAGTTCTTC
CDR3 protein: CASSGWTGSLGNEQFF

J gene: TRBJ2-7
clone size: NA
V gene: TRBV6-6
D gene: TRBD1
CDR3 DNA: TGTGCCAGCAGCATAAGGGACAGGGTCTCCTACGAGCAGTACTTC
CDR3 protein: CASSIRDRVSYEQYF

J gene: TRBJ2-7
clone size: NA
V gene: TRBV12-5
D gene: NA
CDR3 DNA: TGTGCTAGTGGTTTGGGCAGGGTGTACGAGCAGTACTTC
CDR3 protein: CASGLGRVYEQYF

J gene: TRBJ2-2
clone size: once
V gene: TRBV7-2
D gene: NA
CDR3 DNA: TGTGCCAGCAGCTTAAGGGGCAGGCAGACCGGGGAGCTGTTTTTT
CDR3 protein: CASSLRGRQTGELFF

J gene: TRBJ2-7
clone size: NA
V gene: TRBV27
D gene: TRBD1
CDR3 DNA: TGTGCCAGCAGTTTATCGGACAGGGGCTACGAGCAGTACTTC
CDR3 protein: CASSLSDRGYEQYF